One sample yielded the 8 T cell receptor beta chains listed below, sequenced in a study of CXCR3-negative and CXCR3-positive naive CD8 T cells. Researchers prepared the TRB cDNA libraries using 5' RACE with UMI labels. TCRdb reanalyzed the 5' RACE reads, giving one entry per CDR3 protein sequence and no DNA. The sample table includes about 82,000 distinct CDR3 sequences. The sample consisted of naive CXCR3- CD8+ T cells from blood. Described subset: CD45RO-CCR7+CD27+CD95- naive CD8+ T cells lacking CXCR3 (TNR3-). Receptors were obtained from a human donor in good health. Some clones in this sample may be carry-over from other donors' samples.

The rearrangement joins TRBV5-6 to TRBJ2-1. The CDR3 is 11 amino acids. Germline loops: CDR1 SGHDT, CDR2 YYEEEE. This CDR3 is CASSLSHEQFF.

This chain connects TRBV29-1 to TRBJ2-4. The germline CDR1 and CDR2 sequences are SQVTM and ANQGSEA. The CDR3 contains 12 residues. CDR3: CSVEGKGNIQYF. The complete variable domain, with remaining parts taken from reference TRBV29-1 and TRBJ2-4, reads SAVISQKPSRDICQRGTSLTIQCQVDSQVTMMFWYRQQPGQSLTLIATANQGSEATYESGFVIDKFPISRPNLTFSTLTVSNMSPEDSSIYLCSVEGKGNIQYFGAGTRLSVL.

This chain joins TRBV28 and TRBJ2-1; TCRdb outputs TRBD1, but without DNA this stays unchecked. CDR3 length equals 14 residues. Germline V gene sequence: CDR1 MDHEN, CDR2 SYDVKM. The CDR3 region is CASSTSTDYNEQFF.

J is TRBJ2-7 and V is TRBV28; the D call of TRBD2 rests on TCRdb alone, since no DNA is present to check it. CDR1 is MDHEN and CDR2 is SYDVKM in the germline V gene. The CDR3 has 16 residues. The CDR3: CATGTREGAGSYEQYF.

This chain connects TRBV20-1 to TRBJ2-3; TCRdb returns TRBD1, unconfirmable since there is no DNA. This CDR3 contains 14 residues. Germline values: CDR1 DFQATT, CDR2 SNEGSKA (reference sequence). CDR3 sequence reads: CSSSRGLSTDTQYF.

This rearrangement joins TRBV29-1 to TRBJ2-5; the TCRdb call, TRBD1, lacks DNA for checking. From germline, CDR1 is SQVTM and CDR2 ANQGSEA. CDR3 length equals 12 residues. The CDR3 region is CSVVLGDVTQYF.

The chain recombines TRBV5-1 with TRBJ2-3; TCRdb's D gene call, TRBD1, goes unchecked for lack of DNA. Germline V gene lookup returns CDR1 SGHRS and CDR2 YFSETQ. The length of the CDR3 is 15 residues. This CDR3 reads CASRRTGYETDTQYF.

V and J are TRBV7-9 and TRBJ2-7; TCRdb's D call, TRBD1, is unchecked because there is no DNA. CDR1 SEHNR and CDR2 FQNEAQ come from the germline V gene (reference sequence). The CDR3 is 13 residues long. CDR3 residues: CASSLEGAAYHHF.